This T cell receptor beta chain was retrieved from a study of T cell responses to AZD1222 COVID-19 vaccine. Study-level findings and limits: Donors, mostly white British, included more females; clonal diversity was possibly underestimated.

Concerning this clone itself: Its specificity is not known.

The method was immunoSEQ multiplex PCR; TCRdb's version includes in-frame clones alone and lacks a portion of them. Here the sample spans 120,000 or so clones, around nine tenths being singletons. The CDR3 loop spans 14 amino acids. Germline lookup yields CDR1 MGHRA and CDR2 YSYEKL. V was pared by 2 bases and J by 9 bases, with 6 bases of the junction left unmatched. This chain joins TRBV4-1 and TRBJ1-5, with 8 positions matching TRBD1. The clonotype originates from an adult in good health. The material sequenced was peripheral blood, taken on day 0 of AZD1222 vaccination. The CDR3 region is CASSQLTGVTPQHF. The CDR3 DNA is TGCGCCAGCAGCCAATTGACAGGGGTCACGCCCCAGCATTTT.